This paragraph reports one TCR beta chain. Germline trimming cut 10 bases from V and 3 bases from J; bases unmatched to any gene: 5. The CDR3 length is 12 residues. Germline V gene data show CDR1 as MNHEY and CDR2 as SMNVEV (reference sequence). The data stem from a study of blood T cell repertoires in COVID-19. Background on the study: From the United States, Italy and Spain came samples of acute and convalescent COVID-19. T cells, B-cell-depleted T cells, or PBMCs supplied cDNA or gDNA.

Original methodology: Using reference gene primer amplification, nucleated cell counts were estimated. Assay used: immunoSEQ multiplex PCR; TCRdb lists only in-frame clones, some missing. Clone size and the V and J calls come from that table; the DNA yielded D and trimming. The profile shows around 200,000 clones, 85% to 90% of them singletons. While infection was still active, Seattle patients were enrolled and then followed longitudinally. The V gene is TRBV27, the J gene TRBJ2-7; 8 positions match TRBD2. The specimen sequenced was peripheral blood. The TCR originated in an older woman with COVID-19, enrolled during active disease. This CDR3 reads CATGAGDYEQYF. As DNA, the CDR3 is TGTGCCACGGGAGCGGGGGACTACGAGCAGTACTTC.